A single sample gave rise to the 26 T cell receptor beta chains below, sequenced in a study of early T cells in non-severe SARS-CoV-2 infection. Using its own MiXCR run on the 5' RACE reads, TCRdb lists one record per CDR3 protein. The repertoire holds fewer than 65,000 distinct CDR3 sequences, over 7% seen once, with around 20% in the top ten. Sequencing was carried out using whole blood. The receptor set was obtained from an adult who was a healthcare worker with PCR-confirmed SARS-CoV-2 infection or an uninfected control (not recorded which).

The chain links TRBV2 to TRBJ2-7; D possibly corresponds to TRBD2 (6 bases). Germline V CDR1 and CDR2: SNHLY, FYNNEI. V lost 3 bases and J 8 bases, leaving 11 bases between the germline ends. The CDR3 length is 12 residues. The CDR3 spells CASSDGGTKQYF. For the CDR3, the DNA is TGTGCCAGCAGTGACGGGGGTACGAAGCAGTACTTC.

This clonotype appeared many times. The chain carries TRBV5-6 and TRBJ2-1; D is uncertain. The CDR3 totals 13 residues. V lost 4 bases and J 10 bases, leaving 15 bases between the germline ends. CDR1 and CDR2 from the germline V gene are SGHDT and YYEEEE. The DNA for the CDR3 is TGTGCCAGCAGCCCCCAGGCCGCCCCAGAGCAGTTCTTC. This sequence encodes CASSPQAAPEQFF.

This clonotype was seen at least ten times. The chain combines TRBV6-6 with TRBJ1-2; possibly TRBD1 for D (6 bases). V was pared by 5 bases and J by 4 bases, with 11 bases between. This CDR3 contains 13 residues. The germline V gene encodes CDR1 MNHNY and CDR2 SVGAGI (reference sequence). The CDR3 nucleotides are TGTGCCAGCAGTCGGGACACCTCCTATGGCTACACCTTC. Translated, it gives CASSRDTSYGYTF.

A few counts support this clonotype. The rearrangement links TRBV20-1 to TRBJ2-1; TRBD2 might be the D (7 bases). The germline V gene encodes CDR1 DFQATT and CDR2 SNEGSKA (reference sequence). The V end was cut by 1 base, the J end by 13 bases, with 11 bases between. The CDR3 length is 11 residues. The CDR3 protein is CSARAGGPQFF. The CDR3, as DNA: TGCAGTGCTAGAGCCGGGGGGCCTCAGTTCTTC.

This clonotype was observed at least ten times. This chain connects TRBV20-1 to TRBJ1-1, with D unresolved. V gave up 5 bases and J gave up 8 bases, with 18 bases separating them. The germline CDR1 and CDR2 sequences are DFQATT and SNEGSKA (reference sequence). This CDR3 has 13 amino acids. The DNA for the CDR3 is TGCAGTGCTCCCCCGGGCCCACAAAGGGAAGCTTTCTTT. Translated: CSAPPGPQREAFF.

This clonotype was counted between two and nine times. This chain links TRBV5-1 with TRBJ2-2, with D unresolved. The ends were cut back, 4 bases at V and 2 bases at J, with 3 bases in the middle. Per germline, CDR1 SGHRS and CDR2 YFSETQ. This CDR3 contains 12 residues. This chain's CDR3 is CASSGNTGELFF. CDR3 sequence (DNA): TGCGCCAGCAGCGGTAACACCGGGGAGCTGTTTTTT.

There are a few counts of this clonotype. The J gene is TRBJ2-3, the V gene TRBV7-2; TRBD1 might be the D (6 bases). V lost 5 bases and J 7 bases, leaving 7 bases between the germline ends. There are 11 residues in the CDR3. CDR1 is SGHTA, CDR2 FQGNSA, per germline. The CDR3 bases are TGTGCCAGCAGCCAGGGGTATACGCAGTATTTT. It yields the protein CASSQGYTQYF.

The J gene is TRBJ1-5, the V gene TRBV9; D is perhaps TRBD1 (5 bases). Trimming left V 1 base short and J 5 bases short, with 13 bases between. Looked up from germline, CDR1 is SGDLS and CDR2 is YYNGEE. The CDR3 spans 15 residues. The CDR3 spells CASSVNGDPDQPQHF. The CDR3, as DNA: TGTGCCAGCAGCGTAAATGGGGACCCCGATCAGCCCCAGCATTTT.

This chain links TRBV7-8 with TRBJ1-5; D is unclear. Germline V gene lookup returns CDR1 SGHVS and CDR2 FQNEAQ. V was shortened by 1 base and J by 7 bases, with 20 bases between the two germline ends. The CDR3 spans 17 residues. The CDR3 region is CASSLEAPSSLWQPQHF. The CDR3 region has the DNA TGTGCCAGCAGCTTAGAGGCCCCGTCTAGCCTTTGGCAGCCCCAGCATTTT.

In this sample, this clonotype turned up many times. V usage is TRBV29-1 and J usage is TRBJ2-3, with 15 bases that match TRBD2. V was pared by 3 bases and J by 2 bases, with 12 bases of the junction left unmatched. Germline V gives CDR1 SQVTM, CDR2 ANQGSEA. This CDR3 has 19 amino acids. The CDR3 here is CSVDYIGTSGGLNTDTQYF. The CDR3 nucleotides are TGCAGCGTTGACTACATCGGGACTAGCGGGGGGCTGAACACAGATACGCAGTATTTT.

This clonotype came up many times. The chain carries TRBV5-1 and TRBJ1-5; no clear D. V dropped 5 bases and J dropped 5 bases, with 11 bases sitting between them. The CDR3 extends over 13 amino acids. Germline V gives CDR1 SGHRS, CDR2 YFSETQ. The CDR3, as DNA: TGCGCCAGCAGGAGAGGCCGGGATCAGCCCCAGCATTTT. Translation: CASRRGRDQPQHF.

CDR3 sequence: CASSQDYTSGDNEQFF. Written as DNA, the CDR3 is TGTGCCAGCAGCCAAGATTATACTAGCGGGGACAATGAGCAGTTCTTC. This sequence joins TRBV3-1 and TRBJ2-1; 10 bases agree with TRBD2. This CDR3 spans 16 amino acids. Germline trimming cut 0 bases from V and 5 bases from J; bases unmatched to any gene: 4. Germline CDR1 is LGHDT and CDR2 is YNNKEL (reference sequence).

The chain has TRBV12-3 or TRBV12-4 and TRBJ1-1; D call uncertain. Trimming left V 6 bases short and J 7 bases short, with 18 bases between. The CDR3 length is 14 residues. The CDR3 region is CASRPSPVIYEAFF. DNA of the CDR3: TGTGCCAGCAGACCTAGCCCTGTCATTTATGAAGCTTTCTTT.

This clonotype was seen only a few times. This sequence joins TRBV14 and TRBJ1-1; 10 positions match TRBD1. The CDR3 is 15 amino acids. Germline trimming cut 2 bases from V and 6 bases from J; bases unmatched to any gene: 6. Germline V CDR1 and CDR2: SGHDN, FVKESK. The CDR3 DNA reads TGTGCCAGCAGCCAACAGACAGGGGGCTGGCCTGAAGCTTTCTTT. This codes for CASSQQTGGWPEAFF.

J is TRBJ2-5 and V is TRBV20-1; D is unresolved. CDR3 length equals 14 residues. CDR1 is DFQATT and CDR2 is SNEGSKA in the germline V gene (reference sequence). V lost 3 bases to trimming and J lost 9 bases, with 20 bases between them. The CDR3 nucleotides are TGCAGTGCTAGGCCGGGCCAACGAAATCCGCCCCAGTACTTC. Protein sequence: CSARPGQRNPPQYF.

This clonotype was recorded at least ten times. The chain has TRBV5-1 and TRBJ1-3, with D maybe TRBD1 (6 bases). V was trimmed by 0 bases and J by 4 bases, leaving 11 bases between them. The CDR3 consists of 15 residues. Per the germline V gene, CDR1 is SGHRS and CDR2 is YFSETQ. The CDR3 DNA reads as TGCGCCAGCAGCTTGGACGGGACACCCGGAAACACCATATATTTT. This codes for CASSLDGTPGNTIYF.

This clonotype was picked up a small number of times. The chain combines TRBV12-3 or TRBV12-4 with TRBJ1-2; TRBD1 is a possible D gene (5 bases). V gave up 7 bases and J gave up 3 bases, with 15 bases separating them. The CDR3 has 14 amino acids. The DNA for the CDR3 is TGTGCCAGCACCCGGGACTTCCTGGACTATGGCTACACCTTC. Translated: CASTRDFLDYGYTF.

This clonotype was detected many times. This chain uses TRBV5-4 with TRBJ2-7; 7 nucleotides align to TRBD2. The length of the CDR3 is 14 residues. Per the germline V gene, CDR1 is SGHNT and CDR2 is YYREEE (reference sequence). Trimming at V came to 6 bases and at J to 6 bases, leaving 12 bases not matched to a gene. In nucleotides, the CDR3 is TGTGCCAGCAAACCCCGGGGGGAGGGGCTCGAGCAGTACTTC. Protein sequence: CASKPRGEGLEQYF.

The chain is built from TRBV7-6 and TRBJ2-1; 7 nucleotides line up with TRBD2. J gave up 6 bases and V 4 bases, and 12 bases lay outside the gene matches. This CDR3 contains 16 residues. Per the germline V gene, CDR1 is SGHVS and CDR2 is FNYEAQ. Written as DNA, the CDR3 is TGTGCCAGCAGCTCTTCAGTGCAAGGGAGGGGCAATGAGCAGTTCTTC. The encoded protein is CASSSSVQGRGNEQFF. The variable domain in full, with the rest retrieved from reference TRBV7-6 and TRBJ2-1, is GAGVSQSPRYKVTKRGQDVALRCDPISGHVSLYWYRQALGQGPEFLTYFNYEAQQDKSGLPNDRFSAERPEGSISTLTIQRTEQRDSAMYRCASSSSVQGRGNEQFFGPGTRLTVL.

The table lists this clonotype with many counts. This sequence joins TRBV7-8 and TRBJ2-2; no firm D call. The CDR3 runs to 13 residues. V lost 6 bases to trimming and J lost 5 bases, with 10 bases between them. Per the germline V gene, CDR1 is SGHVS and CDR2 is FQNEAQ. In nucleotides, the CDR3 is TGTGCCAGCAGACCCGGTGGAACCGGGGAGCTGTTTTTT. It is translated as CASRPGGTGELFF.

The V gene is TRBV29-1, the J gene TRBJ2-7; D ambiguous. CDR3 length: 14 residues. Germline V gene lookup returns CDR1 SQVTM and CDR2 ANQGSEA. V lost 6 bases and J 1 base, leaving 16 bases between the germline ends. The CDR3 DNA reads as TGCAGCGTCGCCTCAAGACATATTTCCTACGAGCAGTACTTC. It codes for CSVASRHISYEQYF.

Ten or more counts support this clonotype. Here the CDR3 DNA reads TGTGCCAGCAGCCCCCAACAGGGGGTCGCTGGCTACACCTTC. This sequence encodes CASSPQQGVAGYTF. The rearrangement uses TRBV9 and TRBJ1-2; 8 bases match TRBD1. This CDR3 comprises 14 residues. Per germline, CDR1 SGDLS and CDR2 YYNGEE. V trimming: 4 bases; J trimming: 7 bases; junction bases outside the gene matches: 9.

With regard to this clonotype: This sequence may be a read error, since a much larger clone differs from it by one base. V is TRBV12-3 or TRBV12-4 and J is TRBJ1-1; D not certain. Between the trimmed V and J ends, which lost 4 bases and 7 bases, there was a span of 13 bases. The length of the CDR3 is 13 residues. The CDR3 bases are TGTGCCAGCAGTTACTCCCGGTACGGTGAAGCTTTCTTT. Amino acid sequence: CASSYSRYGEAFF.

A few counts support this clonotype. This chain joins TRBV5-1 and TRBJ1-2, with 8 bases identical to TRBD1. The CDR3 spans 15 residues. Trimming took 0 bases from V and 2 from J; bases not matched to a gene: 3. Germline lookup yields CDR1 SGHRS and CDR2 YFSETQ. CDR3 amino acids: CASSLVAGGNYGYTF. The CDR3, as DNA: TGCGCCAGCAGCTTGGTTGCAGGGGGCAACTATGGCTACACCTTC.

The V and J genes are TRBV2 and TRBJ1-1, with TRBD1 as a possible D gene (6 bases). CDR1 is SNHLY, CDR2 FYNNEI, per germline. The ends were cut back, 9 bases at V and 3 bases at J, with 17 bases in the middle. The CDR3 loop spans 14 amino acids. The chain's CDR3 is CASRGTDLHTEAFF. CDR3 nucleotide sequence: TGTGCCAGTAGGGGGACCGATTTACACACTGAAGCTTTCTTT. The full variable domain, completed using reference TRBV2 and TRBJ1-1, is EPEVTQTPSHQVTQMGQEVILRCVPISNHLYFYWYRQILGQKVEFLVSFYNNEISEKSEIFDDQFSVERPDGSNFTLKIRSTKLEDSAMYFCASRGTDLHTEAFFGQGTRLTVV.

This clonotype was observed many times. CDR3 sequence reads: CATSVAEPQHF. The CDR3, as DNA: TGTGCCACCAGTGTGGCAGAGCCCCAGCATTTT. The genes are TRBV24-1 and TRBJ1-5; no clear D gene. CDR1 is KGHDR, CDR2 SFDVKD, per germline. The length of the CDR3 is 11 residues. The ends were cut back, 5 bases at V and 8 bases at J, with 6 bases in the middle.